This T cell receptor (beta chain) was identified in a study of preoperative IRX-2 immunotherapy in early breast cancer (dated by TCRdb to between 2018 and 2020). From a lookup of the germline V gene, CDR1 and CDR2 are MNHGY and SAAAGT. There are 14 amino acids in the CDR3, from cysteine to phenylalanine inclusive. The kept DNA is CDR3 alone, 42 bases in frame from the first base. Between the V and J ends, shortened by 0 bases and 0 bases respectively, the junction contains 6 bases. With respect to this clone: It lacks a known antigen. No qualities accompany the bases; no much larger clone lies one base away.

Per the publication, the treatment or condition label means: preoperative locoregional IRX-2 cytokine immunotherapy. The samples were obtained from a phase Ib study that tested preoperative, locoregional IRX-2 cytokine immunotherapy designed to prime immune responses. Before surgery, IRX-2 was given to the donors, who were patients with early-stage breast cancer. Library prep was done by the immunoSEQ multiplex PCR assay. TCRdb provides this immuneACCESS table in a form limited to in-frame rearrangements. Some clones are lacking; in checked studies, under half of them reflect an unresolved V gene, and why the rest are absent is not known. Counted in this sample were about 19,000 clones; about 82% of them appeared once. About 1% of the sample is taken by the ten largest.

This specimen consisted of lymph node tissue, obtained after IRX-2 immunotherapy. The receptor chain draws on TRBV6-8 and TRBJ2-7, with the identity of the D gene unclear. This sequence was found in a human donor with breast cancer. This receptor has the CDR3 CASSYSRSSYEQYF. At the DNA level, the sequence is TGTGCCAGCAGTTACTCCCGGAGCTCCTACGAGCAGTACTTC.